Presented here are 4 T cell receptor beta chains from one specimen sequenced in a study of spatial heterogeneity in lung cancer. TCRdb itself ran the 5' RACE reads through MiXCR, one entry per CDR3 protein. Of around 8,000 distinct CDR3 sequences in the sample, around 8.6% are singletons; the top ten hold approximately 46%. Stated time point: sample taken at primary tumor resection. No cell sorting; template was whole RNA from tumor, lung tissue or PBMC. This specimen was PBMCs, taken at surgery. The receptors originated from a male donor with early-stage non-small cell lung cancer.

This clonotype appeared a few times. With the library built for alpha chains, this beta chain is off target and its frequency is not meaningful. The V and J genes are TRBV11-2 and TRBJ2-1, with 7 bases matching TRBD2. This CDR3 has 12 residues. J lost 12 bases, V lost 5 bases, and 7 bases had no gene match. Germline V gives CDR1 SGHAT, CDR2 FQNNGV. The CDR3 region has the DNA TGTGCCAGCAGCCAGGAATGGGGGGGGCAGTTCTTC. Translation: CASSQEWGGQFF. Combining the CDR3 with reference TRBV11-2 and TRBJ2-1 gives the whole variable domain EAGVAQSPRYKIIEKRQSVAFWCNPISGHATLYWYQQILGQGPKLLIQFQNNGVVDDSQLPKDRFSAERLKGVDSTLKIQPAKLEDSAVYLCASSQEWGGQFFGPGTRLTVL.

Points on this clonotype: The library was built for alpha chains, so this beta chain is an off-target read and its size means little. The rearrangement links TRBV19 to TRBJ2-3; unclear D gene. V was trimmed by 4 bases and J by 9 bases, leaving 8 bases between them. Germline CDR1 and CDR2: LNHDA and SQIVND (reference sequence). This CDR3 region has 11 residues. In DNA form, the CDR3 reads TGTGCCAGTAGTAGTAGCAAGACGCAGTATTTT. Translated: CASSSSKTQYF. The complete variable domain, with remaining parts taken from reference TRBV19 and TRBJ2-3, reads DGGITQSPKYLFRKEGQNVTLSCEQNLNHDAMYWYRQDPGQGLRLIYYSQIVNDFQKGDIAEGYSVSREKKESFPLTVTSAQKNPTAFYLCASSSSKTQYFGPGTRLTVL.

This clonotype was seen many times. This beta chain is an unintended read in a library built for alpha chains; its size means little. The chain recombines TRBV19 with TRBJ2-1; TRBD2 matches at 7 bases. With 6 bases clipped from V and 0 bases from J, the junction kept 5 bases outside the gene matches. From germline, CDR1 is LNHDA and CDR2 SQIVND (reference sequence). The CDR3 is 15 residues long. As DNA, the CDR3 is TGTGCCAGTAGCGGGCTAGCGGACTCCTACAATGAGCAGTTCTTC. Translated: CASSGLADSYNEQFF.

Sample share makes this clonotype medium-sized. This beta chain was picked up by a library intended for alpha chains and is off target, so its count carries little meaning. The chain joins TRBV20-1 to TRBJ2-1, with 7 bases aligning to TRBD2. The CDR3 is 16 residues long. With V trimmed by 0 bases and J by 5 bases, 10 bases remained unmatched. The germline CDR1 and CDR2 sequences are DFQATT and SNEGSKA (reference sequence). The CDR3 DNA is TGCAGTGCTAGAGACCGAGCGGGACTGGGGAACAATGAGCAGTTCTTC. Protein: CSARDRAGLGNNEQFF.